This T cell receptor (beta chain) emerged from a study of cytomegalovirus exposure and HLA in healthy donors. The wider study: From HLA-typed donors, an early data release held tens of millions of unique TCRs.

Primers for the PCR totalled 60 Vbeta and 13 Jbeta. TCRdb's table, derived via immunoSEQ multiplex PCR, lists solely in-frame clones and lacks some. Among 150,000 or so clones listed, approximately 69% were seen once. A few counts support this clone. Germline CDR1 SGDLS, CDR2 YYNGEE. The J segment lost 2 bases and the V segment lost 0 bases, leaving 11 bases of the junction unmatched. CDR3 length equals 18 residues. V usage is TRBV9 and J usage is TRBJ2-3, with TRBD2 matching over 8 bases. The sequenced material came from PBMCs. The sequence derives from a man aged 25 to 40 in good health and CMV-seronegative. CDR3 nucleotides: TGTGCCAGCAGCGTAGCGGCGGGGGGCCCATCTTTCACAGATACGCAGTATTTT. The encoded protein is CASSVAAGGPSFTDTQYF.